The clone carrying this TCR beta chain was observed at least ten times. Time point meaning: newly diagnosed GD, antithyroid drugs for less than 3 months. TCR sequences were obtained from RNA taken from PBMCs. Patients hailed from an endocrinology department in Xi'an, China. Arm-PCR of CDR3 regions and iRepertoire HTBI primers were the basis on which TCR beta libraries were built. TCRdb re-derived calls from the multiplex PCR reads in MiXCR, one entry per CDR3 protein. Found here are 200,000 to 250,000 distinct CDR3 sequences, approximately 19% of them singletons; the top ten hold about 10%. The entry originates in a study of regulatory T cells in long-lasting Graves disease. This CDR3 is built from 14 residues. Losses at the gene ends were 3 bases for V and 2 bases for J; bases not matched to a gene: 3. Germline assignment: CDR1 SGHTA and CDR2 FQGNSA. These data were also reused for a study on T cells in Graves' hyperthyroidism and ophthalmopathy. That report notes: Uncontrolled infection, other autoimmune disease, pregnancy and lactation each barred patients from inclusion. Every diagnosis used clinical symptoms, serum thyroxine and TRAb, thyroid ultrasound and orbital computed tomography. Initially, a first-round RT-PCR of the TCR CDR3 employed the HTBI primer set.

This sample comprised peripheral blood mononuclear cells (PBMCs), obtained at new diagnosis, from a patient treated with antithyroid drugs. The chain employs TRBV7-2 and TRBJ1-2, with 7 bases identical to TRBD1. The receptor's source is a woman under 40 with Graves disease. The CDR3 region has the DNA TGTGCCAGCAGCTTCCAGACAGGGAACTATGGCTACACCTTC. Amino acids: CASSFQTGNYGYTF.